The 21 T cell receptor beta chains reported below all come from one sample, sequenced in a study of post-analysis software for immune sequencing data. General study results and limits: Patients carried four or five TRBV segments more frequently than controls did, and TRBV5-6, TRBV5-1 and TRBV20-1 were among them.

TCR beta cDNA libraries had unique molecular identifiers. TCRdb redid the calling of the PCR reads with MiXCR, one entry per CDR3 protein. This table has fewer than 900,000 distinct CDR3 sequences, approximately 44% appearing once. Their specific antigens are unknown. The sequenced material came from blood. These receptors all stem from a girl aged 5-17 years with multiple sclerosis.

This chain uses TRBV20-1 with TRBJ2-7, with D perhaps matching TRBD1 (6 bases). Looked up from germline, CDR1 is DFQATT and CDR2 is SNEGSKA (reference sequence). This CDR3 region has 13 residues. V lost 7 bases, J lost 7 bases, and 20 bases lay in between. In DNA form, the CDR3 reads TGCAGTGTTGGAGGACAGATAAACAATGAGCAGTACTTC. This codes for CSVGGQINNEQYF.

The V gene is TRBV18, the J gene TRBJ2-7, with 7 bases that match TRBD2. Judging by the DNA end, TRBJ2-4 fits better; the J call may be wrong. Germline CDR1 and CDR2: KGHSH and LQKENI. The CDR3 has 17 residues. The CDR3 DNA sequence: TGTGCCAGCTCACGGGAGGGTTTGAAGTCCCACAGAGACATTCAGTACTTC. As protein: CASSREGLKSHRDIQYF.

This chain joins TRBV6-1 and TRBJ2-7; D gene unclear. Per the germline V gene, CDR1 is MNHNS and CDR2 is SASEGT. Deletions cut 4 bases from V and 4 bases from J, with 8 bases between. The CDR3 totals 12 residues. CDR3 DNA sequence: TGTGCCAGCAGTGCAAGGAGATACGAGCAGTACTTC. Its translation is CASSARRYEQYF.

The J gene is TRBJ1-6, the V gene TRBV5-1, with no clear D. The germline CDR1 and CDR2 sequences are SGHRS and YFSETQ. The ends were cut back, 0 bases at V and 1 base at J, with 5 bases in the middle. This CDR3 is built from 15 residues. The CDR3 loop reads CASSLDPSYNSPLHF. Here the CDR3 DNA reads TGCGCCAGCAGCTTGGATCCGTCCTATAATTCACCCCTCCACTTT.

A few counts support this clonotype. V gene TRBV27 combines with J gene TRBJ2-1, with 7 positions matching TRBD2. V shed 5 bases, J shed 2 bases, and the junction held 0 bases outside the gene matches. From germline, CDR1 is MNHEY and CDR2 SMNVEV (reference sequence). CDR3 length equals 13 residues. The DNA of the CDR3 is TGTGCCAGCAGTGGGGGGGCCTACAATGAGCAGTTCTTC. It yields the protein CASSGGAYNEQFF.

The genes are TRBV10-2 and TRBJ2-3, with 12 bases lining up with TRBD2. CDR1 is WSHSY and CDR2 is SAAADI in the germline V gene. This CDR3 comprises 16 residues. V trimming: 4 bases; J trimming: 4 bases; junction bases outside the gene matches: 6. CDR3 amino acids: CASSGSLAGGSDTQYF. The CDR3 coding sequence is TGCGCCAGCAGTGGGTCACTAGCGGGAGGTTCAGATACGCAGTATTTT.

V usage is TRBV4-2 and J usage is TRBJ1-2; TRBD1 matches 7 bases. Trimming removed 4 bases from V and 1 base from J; junction bases left unmatched: 9. The CDR3 totals 16 residues. Germline CDR1 reads LGHNA; CDR2 reads YNFKEQ. The CDR3 sequence: CASSPQSRDSNYGYTF. The DNA for the CDR3 is TGTGCCAGCAGCCCCCAATCAAGGGACAGTAACTATGGCTACACCTTC.

A few counts support this clonotype. The rearrangement uses TRBV5-5 and TRBJ2-1, with 8 positions matching TRBD2. The CDR3 loop spans 21 amino acids. The V gene end was trimmed by 3 bases and the J gene end by 5 bases; junction bases not matched to a gene: 25. The germline V gene has CDR1 SGHKS and CDR2 YYEKEE (reference sequence). CDR3 region: CASSSSGSSGRGERENNEQFF. CDR3 nucleotides: TGTGCCAGCAGCTCTTCTGGTAGTTCAGGACGGGGGGAGCGGGAGAACAATGAGCAGTTCTTC. Full variable domain (outside the CDR3, taken from reference TRBV5-5 and TRBJ2-1): DAGVTQSPTHLIKTRGQQVTLRCSPISGHKSVSWYQQVLGQGPQFIFQYYEKEERGRGNFPDRFSARQFPNYSSELNVNALLLGDSALYLCASSSSGSSGRGERENNEQFFGPGTRLTVL.

V gene TRBV6-6 combines with J gene TRBJ2-4; a weak D match, TRBD1 (5 bases). V lost 8 bases to trimming and J lost 0 bases, with 14 bases between them. The CDR3 runs 15 residues. Germline V gives CDR1 MNHNY, CDR2 SVGAGI (reference sequence). CDR3 protein: CASLGAWGAKNIQYF. The CDR3 nucleotides read TGTGCCAGCTTAGGGGCTTGGGGAGCCAAAAACATTCAGTACTTC.

This clonotype has just a few counts. The chain has TRBV6-5 and TRBJ1-1; D remains ambiguous. V was trimmed by 2 bases and J by 0 bases, leaving 7 bases between them. CDR1 is MNHEY and CDR2 is SVGAGI in the germline V gene. The CDR3 extends over 14 amino acids. The CDR3 region is CASSYREMNTEAFF. Here the CDR3 DNA reads TGTGCCAGCAGTTACAGGGAGATGAACACTGAAGCTTTCTTT.

This chain uses TRBV30 with TRBJ2-1; TRBD2 matches at 8 bases. Germline lookup yields CDR1 GTSNPN and CDR2 SVGIG (reference sequence). The CDR3 runs 15 residues. V lost 0 bases and J lost 4; bases outside the gene matches: 5. The CDR3 loop reads CAWSVPAGAYNEQFF. CDR3 nucleotide sequence: TGTGCCTGGAGTGTCCCAGCGGGGGCTTACAATGAGCAGTTCTTC.

The chain links TRBV20-1 to TRBJ2-7, with D perhaps assigned TRBD1 or TRBD2 (5 bases each). CDR3 length: 16 residues. Germline V CDR1 and CDR2: DFQATT, SNEGSKA (reference sequence). The germline V and J ends were trimmed by 6 bases and 2 bases, with 23 bases remaining between them. CDR3 nucleotides: TGCAGTGCCGAAAGAGGGGACCGGGGAGCAACCTACGAGCAGTACTTC. This gives the protein CSAERGDRGATYEQYF.

This chain links TRBV27 with TRBJ2-3; tentative D call: TRBD1 (6 bases). Trimming cost V 2 bases and J 0 bases, with 12 bases left between them. Germline-derived CDR1 and CDR2 are MNHEY and SMNVEV (reference sequence). This CDR3 has 16 residues. The CDR3 loop reads CASSLRDIPSTDTQYF. The CDR3 DNA follows: TGTGCCAGCAGTTTAAGGGACATTCCCAGCACAGATACGCAGTATTTT.

This clonotype has just a few counts. This sequence joins TRBV6-2 or TRBV6-3 and TRBJ2-1, with unresolved D. Germline V gene sequence: CDR1 MNHEY, CDR2 SVGEGT. V lost 2 bases and J 8 bases, leaving 4 bases between the germline ends. This CDR3 comprises 11 residues. The CDR3 sequence is CASSYIDEQFF. The CDR3 DNA reads as TGTGCCAGCAGTTACATCGATGAGCAGTTCTTC.

This clonotype was observed a few times. This sequence joins TRBV27 and TRBJ2-1; a possible D gene is TRBD2 (6 bases). CDR3 length: 16 residues. The V and J ends lost 5 bases and 5 bases respectively, with 19 bases between them. CDR1 is MNHEY and CDR2 is SMNVEV in the germline V gene (reference sequence). The CDR3 reads CASSPPNAGIHNEQFF. CDR3 sequence (DNA): TGTGCCAGCAGTCCCCCAAACGCGGGAATTCACAATGAGCAGTTCTTC.

The chain combines TRBV20-1 with TRBJ2-1; 7 nucleotides agree with TRBD2. V lost 5 bases to trimming and J lost 0 bases; unmatched junction nucleotides: 7. From germline, CDR1 is DFQATT and CDR2 SNEGSKA (reference sequence). The CDR3 runs to 15 residues. This CDR3 reads CSAPTSGGSYNEQFF. The CDR3 DNA reads TGCAGTGCTCCCACCTCGGGAGGCTCCTACAATGAGCAGTTCTTC.

The chain couples TRBV27 to TRBJ2-7; TRBD1 is a possible D gene (6 bases). The CDR3 is made up of 13 amino acids. V was cut by 0 bases and J by 12 bases, with 15 bases left in between. From germline, CDR1 is MNHEY and CDR2 SMNVEV (reference sequence). The CDR3: CASSLSGAADRYF. The DNA of the CDR3 is TGTGCCAGCAGTTTATCGGGGGCAGCGGATAGGTACTTC.

The chain combines TRBV7-9 with TRBJ1-2; 7 nucleotides match TRBD1. V trimming: 4 bases; J trimming: 3 bases; junction bases outside the gene matches: 5. The CDR3 runs 14 residues. Germline values: CDR1 SEHNR, CDR2 FQNEAQ (reference sequence). CDR3: CASSSTGTDYGYTF. As DNA, the CDR3 is TGTGCCAGCAGCTCGACCGGGACAGACTATGGCTACACCTTC.

The V call is TRBV5-1, the J call TRBJ2-2; 10 bases line up with TRBD2. The trim removed 5 bases at V and 1 base at J, leaving 8 bases unmatched. This CDR3 is built from 17 residues. CDR1 is SGHRS and CDR2 is YFSETQ in the germline V gene. Written as DNA, the CDR3 is TGCGCCAGCAGGTCTAGCGGGAGTATGGTGAACACCGGGGAGCTGTTTTTT. Protein sequence: CASRSSGSMVNTGELFF.

V gene TRBV29-1 combines with J gene TRBJ2-6; tentatively, D is TRBD2 (5 bases). Trimming removed 2 bases from V and 0 bases from J, with 8 bases in between. The CDR3 consists of 15 residues. From germline, CDR1 is SQVTM and CDR2 ANQGSEA. The CDR3 loop reads CSVEQGSSGANVLTF. In DNA form, the CDR3 reads TGCAGCGTTGAACAAGGGAGCTCTGGGGCCAACGTCCTGACTTTC.

The V and J genes are TRBV19 and TRBJ2-1, with TRBD2 matching 11 bases. The CDR3 contains 15 residues. The germline V gene encodes CDR1 LNHDA and CDR2 SQIVND (reference sequence). V shed 5 bases and J 9 bases; nucleotides not matched to a gene: 9. In nucleotides, the CDR3 is TGTGCCAGTAGTTTAGCGGGAGGGCGGATCGGTGAGCAGTTCTTC. Translating it yields CASSLAGGRIGEQFF.